The source of this T cell receptor (beta chain) is a study of T cells in Graves' hyperthyroidism and ophthalmopathy. Each 10 ml fresh peripheral blood draw supplied the PBMCs. Trimming stripped 0 bases from V and 3 bases from J, with 12 bases between. CDR1 is SGHNT and CDR2 is YENEEA in the germline V gene. The CDR3 is 15 residues long. There were TCR beta CDR3 regions amplified from RNA transcripts. The primer set for the first-round RT-PCR of the TCR CDR3 was HTBI. TCRdb used MiXCR to reprocess the multiplex PCR reads, holding one entry per CDR3 protein. The top ten clones hold around 9.2% of a sample with hundreds of thousands of distinct CDR3 sequences, 13% of them seen once. This clonotype occurred many times.

The J gene is TRBJ2-7, the V gene TRBV11-3; weak D call: TRBD2 (5 bases). The TCR sequence derives from a woman between 18 and 29 years old with Graves' hyperthyroidism. Sequences were obtained from blood. In DNA, the CDR3 is TGTGCCAGCAGCTTAGACCCCCTAGCCTACTACGAGCAGTACTTC. Protein sequence: CASSLDPLAYYEQYF.